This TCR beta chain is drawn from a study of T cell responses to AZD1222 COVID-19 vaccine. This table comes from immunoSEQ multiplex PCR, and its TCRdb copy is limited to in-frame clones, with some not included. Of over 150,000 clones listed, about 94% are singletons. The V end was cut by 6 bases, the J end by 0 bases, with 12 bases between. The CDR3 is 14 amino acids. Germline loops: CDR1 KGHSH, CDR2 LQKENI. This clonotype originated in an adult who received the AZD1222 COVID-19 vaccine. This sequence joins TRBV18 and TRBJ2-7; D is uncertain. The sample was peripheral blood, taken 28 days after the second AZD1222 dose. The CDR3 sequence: CASSPPALSYEQYF. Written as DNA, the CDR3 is TGTGCCAGCTCCCCTCCGGCCCTCTCCTACGAGCAGTACTTC.